This T cell receptor (beta chain) was retrieved from a study of blood T cell repertoires in COVID-19. Background on the study: Samples taken during acute and convalescent COVID-19 were collected in the United States, Italy and Spain. Nucleic acid was either cDNA or gDNA, and it came from T cells, B-cell-depleted T cells, or PBMCs.

In the original workflow: How many nucleated cells were present was estimated from reference gene primer amplification. Sequenced by immunoSEQ multiplex PCR; TCRdb stores in-frame clones only, minus some. V and J calls and clone size are given by that table; D and trimming were obtained from the DNA. The sample holds tens of thousands of clones; under 90% are singletons and the top ten take under 15%. Germline V gene lookup returns CDR1 GTSNPN and CDR2 SVGIG (reference sequence). The CDR3 runs 16 residues. The trim removed 2 bases at V and 0 bases at J, leaving 7 bases unmatched. The clonotype comes from a human donor in a cohort sampled during active COVID-19. The source material was peripheral blood. This chain uses TRBV30 with TRBJ1-5; 7 bases line up with TRBD1. The CDR3 loop is CAWSIGGLVSNQPQHF. CDR3 bases: TGTGCCTGGAGTATAGGGGGCTTAGTTAGCAATCAGCCCCAGCATTTT.